This T cell receptor (beta chain) appears in the sequencing data of a study of PD-1 blockade in classical Hodgkin lymphoma. Whole-study context: Nivolumab dosing for patients was 3 mg/kg, administered intravenously every 2 weeks. Study observations and caveats: There was a significant rise in CD4+ TCR diversity by C4D1, with no such rise for CD8+. Those patients who began receiving nivolumab less than 1 year after ASCT had lower diversity, and they were excluded.

CDR3 size: 13 residues. Deletions cut 2 bases from V and 1 base from J, with 8 bases between. Germline loops: CDR1 GTSNPN, CDR2 SVGIG (reference sequence). Time point reported: cycle 4 day 1 (C4D1), after more than five weeks of nivolumab. Each patient's relapse followed autologous stem cell transplantation, and brentuximab vedotin exposure varied. A note on this clone: The antigen remains unidentified.

Clones were read by immunoSEQ multiplex PCR, and TCRdb kept only the in-frame ones, dropping some. This repertoire shows about 94,000 clones, approximately 94% found once; its top ten account for under 2%. The specimen comprised peripheral blood mononuclear cells (PBMCs), sampled before the fourth cycle of nivolumab. The chain employs TRBV30 and TRBJ1-1; D not certain. This receptor was obtained from a human donor with classical Hodgkin lymphoma. CDR3 region: CAWSRQENTEAFF. The DNA for the CDR3 is TGTGCCTGGAGTCGTCAGGAGAACACTGAAGCTTTCTTT.